This T cell receptor beta chain was recovered during a study of response to subunit inactivated influenza vaccine. V was trimmed by 6 bases and J by 10 bases, leaving 19 bases between them. CDR3 length equals 14 residues. MiXCR, run by TCRdb on the RT-PCR reads, gives a single entry per CDR3 protein. The sample yields approximately 250,000 distinct CDR3 sequences, 12% seen once. The chain is built from TRBV12-3 or TRBV12-4 and TRBJ2-1; D may be TRBD1 or TRBD2 (5 bases each). This receptor was taken from a man in his fifties who received an inactivated influenza vaccine. Here the sequenced sample was non-naive T cells sorted from PBMCs, taken 14 to 15 days before vaccination. The CDR3, as DNA: TGTGCCAGCAGGTTGGGACCCCGAAATGGGGAGCAGTTCTTC. This gives the protein CASRLGPRNGEQFF.